Each of the 18 T cell receptor beta chains below was sequenced from the same sample in a study of T cell responses to AZD1222 COVID-19 vaccine. The data were produced by immunoSEQ multiplex PCR, yet TCRdb's version contains in-frame clones alone and is incomplete. Altogether about 120,000 clones are present, 85% to 90% being singletons, with the ten largest covering 8.4%. Sequenced here: peripheral blood, sampled on day 0 of AZD1222 vaccination. The receptors were gathered from an adult in good health.

The chain carries TRBV7-3 and TRBJ2-1; D remains ambiguous. V was trimmed by 5 bases and J by 10 bases, leaving 12 bases between them. The CDR3 is made up of 12 amino acids. In germline, CDR1 is SGHTA, CDR2 FQGTGA. The CDR3 DNA follows: TGTGCCAGCAGCCTCCCTCCCGGGGAGCAGTTCTTC. Its translation is CASSLPPGEQFF.

The chain combines TRBV11-2 with TRBJ2-7, with D tentatively TRBD2 (5 bases). Trimming removed 2 bases at V and 1 base at J, with 9 bases between. Germline CDR1 is SGHAT and CDR2 is FQNNGV. The CDR3 has 14 residues. The CDR3: CASSLRWESYEQYF. Written as DNA, the CDR3 is TGTGCCAGCAGCTTACGGTGGGAGTCCTACGAGCAGTACTTC.

The V and J genes are TRBV6-5 and TRBJ1-1; 7 bases match TRBD1. Germline-derived CDR1 and CDR2 are MNHEY and SVGAGI. V shed 8 bases, J shed 1 base, and the junction held 7 bases outside the gene matches. The CDR3 covers 14 residues. The CDR3 region has the DNA TGTGCCAGCCGAAGGGGGACAGCGAACACTGAAGCTTTCTTT. Translating gives CASRRGTANTEAFF.

This chain connects TRBV4-1 to TRBJ2-7, with D perhaps TRBD2 (6 bases). The CDR3 spans 15 residues. The germline gives CDR1 MGHRA, CDR2 YSYEKL. V lost 2 bases, J lost 5 bases, and 16 bases lay in between. CDR3 bases: TGCGCCAGCAGCCAACTGGACGGGAGAGGCGACGAGCAGTACTTC. It codes for CASSQLDGRGDEQYF.

The rearrangement uses TRBV6-6 and TRBJ2-7; possible D gene TRBD2, 5 bases. The CDR3 runs to 15 residues. Trimming removed 8 bases at V and 0 bases at J, with 17 bases between. Germline-derived CDR1 and CDR2 are MNHNY and SVGAGI (reference sequence). Written as DNA, the CDR3 is TGTGCCAGCGATAACCTGGACTCGATCTCCTACGAGCAGTACTTC. Translating it yields CASDNLDSISYEQYF.

This chain joins TRBV19 and TRBJ2-7, with D perhaps being TRBD1 or TRBD2 (5 bases each). The germline gives CDR1 LNHDA, CDR2 SQIVND (reference sequence). V shed 6 bases and J shed 1 base, with 16 bases lying between them. The CDR3 covers 15 residues. The CDR3: CASSSRDQASYEQYF. DNA for the CDR3: TGTGCCAGTAGCTCCCGGGACCAAGCGTCCTACGAGCAGTACTTC.

The chain links TRBV7-2 to TRBJ1-3; D is undetermined. CDR3 size: 15 residues. Germline V lookup: CDR1 SGHTA, CDR2 FQGNSA. V shed 4 bases and J shed 1 base, with 11 bases lying between them. The CDR3: CASSSYLESGNTIYF. The CDR3 bases are TGTGCCAGCAGCTCATATCTAGAGTCTGGAAACACCATATATTTT.

This clone was detected many times. The chain recombines TRBV19 with TRBJ2-1, with D perhaps TRBD2 (6 bases). There are 15 residues in the CDR3. Germline loops: CDR1 LNHDA, CDR2 SQIVND (reference sequence). V dropped 4 bases and J dropped 2 bases, with 12 bases sitting between them. CDR3 nucleotide sequence: TGTGCCAGTAGTAGCGAGGAGGGCCCCTACAATGAGCAGTTCTTC. Its protein product is CASSSEEGPYNEQFF.

In its sample, this clone was seen once. This rearrangement joins TRBV18 to TRBJ2-3; 10 nucleotides agree with TRBD2. Trimming removed 3 bases from V and 4 bases from J; junction bases left unmatched: 4. The CDR3 extends over 15 amino acids. Germline CDR1 reads KGHSH; CDR2 reads LQKENI. Here the CDR3 reads CASSPSGGGADTQYF. The CDR3 region has the DNA TGTGCCAGCTCACCCAGCGGGGGGGGAGCAGATACGCAGTATTTT. The whole variable domain, remainder taken from reference TRBV18 and TRBJ2-3, is NAGVMQNPRHLVRRRGQEARLRCSPMKGHSHVYWYRQLPEEGLKFMVYLQKENIIDESGMPKERFSAEFPKEGPSILRIQQVVRGDSAAYFCASSPSGGGADTQYFGPGTRLTVL.

There are a few counts of this clone. This chain uses TRBV18 with TRBJ2-7; TRBD2 agrees at 9 bases. The CDR3 spans 13 residues. The V gene end was trimmed by 6 bases and the J gene end by 4 bases; junction bases not matched to a gene: 4. Germline loops: CDR1 KGHSH, CDR2 LQKENI. In nucleotides, the CDR3 is TGTGCCAGCTCTCCGGGACTAGCATACGAGCAGTACTTC. Its translation: CASSPGLAYEQYF.

The chain recombines TRBV7-9 with TRBJ1-5; perhaps TRBD1 as D (5 bases). Germline CDR1 SEHNR, CDR2 FQNEAQ (reference sequence). The CDR3 length is 14 residues. V was shortened by 2 bases and J by 7 bases, with 12 bases between the two germline ends. CDR3 sequence: CASSLSGKEQPQHF. The DNA for the CDR3 is TGTGCCAGCAGCTTATCAGGGAAGGAACAGCCCCAGCATTTT. Complete variable domain (other parts from reference TRBV7-9 and TRBJ1-5): DTGVSQNPRHKITKRGQNVTFRCDPISEHNRLYWYRQTLGQGPEFLTYFQNEAQLEKSRLLSDRFSAERPKGSFSTLEIQRTEQGDSAMYLCASSLSGKEQPQHFGDGTRLSIL.

This clone was counted a single time. This chain joins TRBV3-1 (or the pseudogene TRBV3-2) and TRBJ1-5, with D unresolved. The CDR3 contains 15 residues. Trimming stripped 1 base from V and 9 bases from J, with 16 bases between. CDR1 LGHDT and CDR2 YNNKEL come from the germline V gene (reference sequence). The CDR3 DNA reads as TGTGCCAGCAGCCAAGGTTTGGCCTCGGCTCGGCCCCAGCATTTT. It encodes CASSQGLASARPQHF.

The chain couples TRBV27 to TRBJ1-1; no reliable D call. This CDR3 is built from 14 residues. V was shortened by 4 bases and J by 0 bases, with 9 bases between the two germline ends. Germline loops: CDR1 MNHEY, CDR2 SMNVEV (reference sequence). The CDR3, as DNA: TGTGCCAGCAGTTCCCGGGCCCTGAACACTGAAGCTTTCTTT. Translating it yields CASSSRALNTEAFF.

The chain couples TRBV7-9 to TRBJ1-3, with D perhaps matching TRBD1 (6 bases). Trimming took 5 bases from V and 1 from J, leaving 9 bases between them. The CDR3 is 14 residues long. Germline-derived CDR1 and CDR2 are SEHNR and FQNEAQ (reference sequence). CDR3 DNA sequence: TGTGCCAGCAGCCAAGGGGGGTCTGGAAACACCATATATTTT. It yields the protein CASSQGGSGNTIYF. The full variable domain, its missing parts supplied by reference TRBV7-9 and TRBJ1-3, is DTGVSQNPRHKITKRGQNVTFRCDPISEHNRLYWYRQTLGQGPEFLTYFQNEAQLEKSRLLSDRFSAERPKGSFSTLEIQRTEQGDSAMYLCASSQGGSGNTIYFGEGSWLTVV.

This clone appeared a few times. The chain employs TRBV28 and TRBJ2-6; no definite D call. V was pared by 5 bases and J by 4 bases, with 15 bases between. This CDR3 contains 16 residues. Germline lookup yields CDR1 MDHEN and CDR2 SYDVKM. This CDR3 reads CASSIEPASGANVLTF. CDR3 in DNA: TGTGCCAGCAGTATAGAACCAGCTTCAGGGGCCAACGTCCTGACTTTC.

This clone was detected only once. This rearrangement joins TRBV29-1 to TRBJ2-1; no clear D. With 8 bases removed from V and 3 bases from J, the gap between germline ends came to 14 bases. From germline, CDR1 is SQVTM and CDR2 ANQGSEA. This CDR3 has 13 residues. CDR3 loop: CSPRLGIYNEQFF. The CDR3 DNA reads TGCAGCCCCCGGCTAGGGATCTACAATGAGCAGTTCTTC.

The chain couples TRBV20-1 to TRBJ1-1; 7 positions agree with TRBD1. V was clipped by 8 bases and J by 8 bases; unmatched bases: 8. This CDR3 has 11 residues. From germline, CDR1 is DFQATT and CDR2 SNEGSKA (reference sequence). In nucleotides, the CDR3 is TGCAGTCGATGGAGGGGGCCCGAAGCTTTCTTT. The encoded protein is CSRWRGPEAFF.

Here the CDR3 DNA reads TGTGCCAGCAATAGGGGGCAAACTAATGAAAAACTGTTTTTT. Amino acids: CASNRGQTNEKLFF. J is TRBJ1-4 and V is TRBV4-2; 7 bases match TRBD1. Germline-derived CDR1 and CDR2 are LGHNA and YNFKEQ. This CDR3 is 14 amino acids long. J lost 1 base, V lost 7 bases, and 3 bases had no gene match.